The sequence of this T cell receptor beta chain was determined in a study of T cell changes during pregnancy in multiple sclerosis. From germline, CDR1 is MNHEY and CDR2 SMNVEV (reference sequence). The CDR3 extends over 16 amino acids. V lost 5 bases, J lost 0 bases, and 14 bases lay in between. Produced via immunoSEQ multiplex PCR; TCRdb's table is partial and in-frame only. The profile shows some 90,000 clones, about 92% of them singletons. This receptor was identified in a female donor with multiple sclerosis, enrolled in a pregnancy study. The rearrangement joins TRBV27 to TRBJ2-1, with D tentatively TRBD2 (6 bases). The sequenced sample was peripheral blood, obtained in the first trimester of pregnancy. The CDR3 coding sequence is TGTGCCAGCAGTCCCTCCGGGACTCTCTCCTACAATGAGCAGTTCTTC. This gives the protein CASSPSGTLSYNEQFF.